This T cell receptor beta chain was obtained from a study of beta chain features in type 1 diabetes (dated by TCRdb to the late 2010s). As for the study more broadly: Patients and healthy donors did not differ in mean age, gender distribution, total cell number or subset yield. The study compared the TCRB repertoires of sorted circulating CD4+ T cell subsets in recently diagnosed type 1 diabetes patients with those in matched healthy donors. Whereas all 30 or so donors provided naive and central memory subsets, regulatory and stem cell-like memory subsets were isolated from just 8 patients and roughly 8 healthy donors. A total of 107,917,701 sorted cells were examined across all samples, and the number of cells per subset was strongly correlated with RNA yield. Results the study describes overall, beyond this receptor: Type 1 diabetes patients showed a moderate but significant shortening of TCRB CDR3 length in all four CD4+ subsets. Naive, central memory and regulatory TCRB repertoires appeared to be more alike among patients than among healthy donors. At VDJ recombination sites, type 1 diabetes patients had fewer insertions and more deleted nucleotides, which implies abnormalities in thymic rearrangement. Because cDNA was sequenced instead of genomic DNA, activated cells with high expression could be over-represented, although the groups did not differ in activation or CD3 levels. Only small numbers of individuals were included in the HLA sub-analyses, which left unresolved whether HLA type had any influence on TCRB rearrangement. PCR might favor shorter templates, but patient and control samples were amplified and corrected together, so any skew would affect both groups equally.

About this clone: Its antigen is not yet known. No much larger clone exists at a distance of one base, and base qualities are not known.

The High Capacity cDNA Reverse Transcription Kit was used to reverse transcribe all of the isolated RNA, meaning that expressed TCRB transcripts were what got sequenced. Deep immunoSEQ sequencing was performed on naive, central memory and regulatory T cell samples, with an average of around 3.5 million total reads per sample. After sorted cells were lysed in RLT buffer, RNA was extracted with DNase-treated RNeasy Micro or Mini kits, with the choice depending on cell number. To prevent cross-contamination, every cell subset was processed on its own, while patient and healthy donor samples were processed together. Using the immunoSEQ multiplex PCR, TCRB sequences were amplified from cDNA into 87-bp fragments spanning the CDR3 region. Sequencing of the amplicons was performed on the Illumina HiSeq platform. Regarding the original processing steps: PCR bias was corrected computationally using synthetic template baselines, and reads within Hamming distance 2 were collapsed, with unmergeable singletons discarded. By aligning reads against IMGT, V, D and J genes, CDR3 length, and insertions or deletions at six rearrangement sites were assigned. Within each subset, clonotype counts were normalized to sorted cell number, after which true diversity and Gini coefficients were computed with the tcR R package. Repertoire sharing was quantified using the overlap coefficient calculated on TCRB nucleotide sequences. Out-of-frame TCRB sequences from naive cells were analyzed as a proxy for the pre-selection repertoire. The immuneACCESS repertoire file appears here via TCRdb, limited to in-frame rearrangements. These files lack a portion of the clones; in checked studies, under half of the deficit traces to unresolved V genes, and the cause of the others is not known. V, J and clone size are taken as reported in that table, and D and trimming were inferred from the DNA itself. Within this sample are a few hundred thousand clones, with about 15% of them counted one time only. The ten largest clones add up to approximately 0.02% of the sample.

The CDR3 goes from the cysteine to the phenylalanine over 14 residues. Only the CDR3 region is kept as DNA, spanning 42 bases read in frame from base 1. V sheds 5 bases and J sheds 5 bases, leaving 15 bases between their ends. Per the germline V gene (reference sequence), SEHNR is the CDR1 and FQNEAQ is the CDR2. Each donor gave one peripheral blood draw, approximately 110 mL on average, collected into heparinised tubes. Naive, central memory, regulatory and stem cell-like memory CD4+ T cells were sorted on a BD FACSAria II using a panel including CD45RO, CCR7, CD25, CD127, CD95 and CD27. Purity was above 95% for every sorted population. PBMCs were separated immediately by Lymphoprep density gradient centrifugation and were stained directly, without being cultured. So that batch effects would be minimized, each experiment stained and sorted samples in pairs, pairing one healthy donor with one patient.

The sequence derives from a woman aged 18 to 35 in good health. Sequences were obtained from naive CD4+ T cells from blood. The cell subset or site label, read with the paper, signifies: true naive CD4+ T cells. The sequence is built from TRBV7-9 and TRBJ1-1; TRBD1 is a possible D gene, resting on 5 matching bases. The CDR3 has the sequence CASSPPSGKTEAFF. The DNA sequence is TGTGCCAGCAGCCCACCTTCAGGGAAAACTGAAGCTTTCTTT.